This T cell receptor (beta chain) originates from a study of shared clonotypes between healthy human individuals (dated by TCRdb to about 2020). A note on the overall study: A couple of women and a few men aged 18 to 49 years were included in the cohort. For each donor, three plates each were used for CD4 naive and CD4 memory, two plates were used for CD8 naive, and one plate was used for CD8 memory. To increase sequencing depth and limit assay-specific biases, TCR repertoire library preparation and sequencing were carried out by different laboratories using diverse techniques. Blood TCR repertoires of about 5 healthy adults were deeply sequenced to estimate repertoire size and the extent of clonotype sharing between individuals. Leukapheresis yielded between about 0.94 and 8.9 billion PBMCs per donor. Here is what the overall study found, with its caveats: The small number of donors limited the genetic and exposure-history diversity represented. Estimated clonotype richness was generally larger for naive than for memory subsets. Compared with non-shared clonotypes, clonotypes shared by all four sorted-subset donors had higher generation probabilities. About 5% of naive CD4, 3% to 4% of naive CD8, roughly 2.5% of memory CD4, and over 0.35% of memory CD8 clonotypes were shared across several donors. Pairwise subsampling indicated that sequencing depth was expected to affect the degree of clonotype sharing among donors. Even with the large sequencing depth, rarefaction of the sorted-subset datasets indicated that sequencing was incomplete. Sampling was restricted to blood, and TCR repertoires in tissues likely differ from the TCR repertoires found in blood.

Using the deep immunoSEQ assay, multiplex PCR amplified TCR CDR3 regions from genomic DNA. Extracted genomic DNA from each cell subset was spread evenly across all wells of several immunoSEQ 96-well plates, with each plate serving as a replicate. For sorted subsets, each replicate PCR was loaded with 200 ng genomic DNA, equivalent to 30,000 or so T cell genomes. Purified libraries were quantified with a Qubit 3.0 fluorometer, sized on a Bioanalyzer 2100, and re-quantified with the KAPA Library Quantification kit. Every immunoSEQ 96-well plate was sequenced on a dedicated single-read 150-cycle Illumina NextSeq 550 flow cell. The original pipeline was this. Because the immunoSEQ output included only junctional sequences and no quality scores, the filtering could not be the same as the filtering used for full-length reads. To assign V/J genes and CDR3, sequences were annotated against IMGT germline references using PyIR, a Python wrapper for IgBLAST v1.9. Reads were filtered out if the reads had weak V/J assignments (E-value above 1e-6), no CDR3, stop codons, out-of-frame junctions, or ambiguous translated residues. V3J clonotypes were defined as sequences sharing an identical inferred V gene, J gene, and CDR3 amino acid sequence. The percentage overlap between two repertoires was calculated by dividing the number of shared unique clonotypes by the size of the smaller repertoire. RTK rarefaction, the Chao1 estimator, and Recon v2.1 estimates of unobserved clonotypes were used to assess repertoire richness. OLGA was used to compute generation probabilities for all TCRbeta clonotypes that the gDNA method yielded from a handful of donors. The source is immuneACCESS, and TCRdb retained only in-frame sequences with V and J called. Part of the clones is not carried over; for the studies checked, unresolved V genes explain less than half of this, and the remainder is unexplained. That table gives V, J and clone size, and the DNA gave D and trimming. Counted in this sample were hundreds of thousands of clones; around 93% of them appeared once. Nearly 25% of the sample is taken by the ten largest.

CD8 naive samples consisted of CD45RO-negative cells that were positively selected for CCR7, yielding a CD45RA+CCR7+ population without TemRA cells. Healthy HIV-negative adults with no recently reported acute infections or vaccinations were included as donors. Every donor was a Caucasian adult residing in Nashville, Tennessee, USA. Blood was obtained by leukapheresis, after which PBMCs were separated by Ficoll-Histopaque density gradient centrifugation and cryopreserved in liquid nitrogen vapor phase. Purity and quantity of every magnetically sorted T cell population were checked by analytical flow cytometry. Genomic DNA was isolated from every sorted fraction and measured by UV absorbance on a Nanodrop 2000c. V ends up 5 bases short and J 1 base short, with an unmatched junction base count of 1. The CDR3, cysteine through phenylalanine, is 14 amino acids long. Only the CDR3 region is kept as DNA, spanning 42 bases read in frame from base 1. CDR1 and CDR2, looked up from the germline V gene (reference sequence), are MNHEY and SMNVEV.

Regarding this clone: There is no known antigen for this receptor. No base-level quality is on record; no much larger clone is a single base apart.

The receptor's source is a man aged 30 to 39 in good health. The sample was naive CD8+ T cells sorted from blood. In the paper's terms, the cell subset or site label means: CD45RA+CCR7+. This sequence uses TRBV27 and TRBJ1-2; TRBD1 fits 10 bases in the junction. The DNA sequence follows: TGTGCCAGCAGTAGGGACAGGGGTAACTATGGCTACACCTTC. The encoded protein is CASSRDRGNYGYTF.